These 7 T cell receptor beta chains originate from one sample sequenced in a study of Ad26.COV2.S vaccination and SARS-CoV-2 variants. Treatment meaning: roughly 20 received Ad26.COV2.S at low or high dose, single or two shots; five or six received placebo; per-sample allocation not given. Samples analyzed were those drawn on day 63 after the first vaccine or placebo injection. Some clones are missing from TCRdb's copy, which holds only in-frame ones; the method was immunoSEQ multiplex PCR. Among 350,000 to 500,000 clones, roughly 87% were seen once, and the ten largest hold around 4.5%. This sample comprised peripheral blood, obtained in a trial of Ad26.COV2.S vaccine versus placebo. The receptors here all came from a person between 18 and 65 years old who received the Ad26.COV2.S COVID-19 vaccine or a placebo.

The chain couples TRBV11-2 to TRBJ2-5; TRBD2 matches at 7 bases. The J segment lost 5 bases and the V segment lost 0 bases, leaving 6 bases of the junction unmatched. The CDR3 runs 15 residues. CDR1 and CDR2 from the germline V gene are SGHAT and FQNNGV. The CDR3 sequence: CASSLDPLAAETQYF. In DNA form, the CDR3 reads TGTGCCAGCAGCTTAGATCCCCTAGCGGCTGAGACCCAGTACTTC. Full variable domain (remainder filled in from reference TRBV11-2 and TRBJ2-5): EAGVAQSPRYKIIEKRQSVAFWCNPISGHATLYWYQQILGQGPKLLIQFQNNGVVDDSQLPKDRFSAERLKGVDSTLKIQPAKLEDSAVYLCASSLDPLAAETQYFGPGTRLLVL.

The chain employs TRBV18 and TRBJ2-5; no definite D call. Trimming removed 1 base from V and 1 base from J, with 7 bases in between. The germline V gene has CDR1 KGHSH and CDR2 LQKENI. This CDR3 spans 14 amino acids. This chain's CDR3 is CASSPLGSQETQYF. The CDR3 nucleotides are TGTGCCAGCTCACCACTGGGCAGCCAAGAGACCCAGTACTTC.

The chain employs TRBV5-1 and TRBJ1-6, with TRBD1 as a possible D gene (6 bases). The ends were cut back, 1 base at V and 5 bases at J, with 13 bases in the middle. CDR1 SGHRS and CDR2 YFSETQ come from the germline V gene. The length of the CDR3 is 16 residues. CDR3 coding DNA: TGCGCCAGCAGCTTGAATCTAAGGGGGAATAATTCACCCCTCCACTTT. Translating gives CASSLNLRGNNSPLHF.

V gene TRBV6-2 or TRBV6-3 combines with J gene TRBJ2-1; 13 bases agree with TRBD2. This CDR3 is built from 15 residues. Germline V gene sequence: CDR1 MNHEY, CDR2 SVGEGT. V trimming: 2 bases; J trimming: 6 bases; junction bases outside the gene matches: 1. The CDR3 reads CASSYRLAGGNEQFF. The CDR3 DNA reads as TGTGCCAGCAGTTACCGACTAGCGGGAGGCAATGAGCAGTTCTTC.

The chain recombines TRBV5-1 with TRBJ1-2; the D is unclear. Germline-derived CDR1 and CDR2 are SGHRS and YFSETQ. The ends were cut back, 2 bases at V and 3 bases at J, with 8 bases in the middle. There are 13 residues in the CDR3. The CDR3 region has the DNA TGCGCCAGCAGCTTTGGTACAGACTATGGCTACACCTTC. It is translated as CASSFGTDYGYTF.

This clone was counted once. The rearrangement links TRBV7-9 to TRBJ2-6, with D maybe TRBD1 (6 bases). CDR3 length: 20 residues. Per germline, CDR1 SEHNR and CDR2 FQNEAQ (reference sequence). V was pared by 5 bases and J by 0 bases, with 23 bases between. CDR3 protein: CASSTTDPGHGFSGANVLTF. The DNA of the CDR3 is TGTGCCAGCAGCACAACGGACCCGGGACACGGATTCTCTGGGGCCAACGTCCTGACTTTC.

V usage is TRBV7-9 and J usage is TRBJ2-1; TRBD2 aligns across 12 bases. This CDR3 is 14 amino acids long. V lost 6 bases and J lost 9; bases outside the gene matches: 6. Per the germline V gene, CDR1 is SEHNR and CDR2 is FQNEAQ (reference sequence). CDR3 sequence (DNA): TGTGCCAGCAGGAGGACTAGCGGGATCAGTGAGCAGTTCTTC. This translates into CASRRTSGISEQFF. The whole variable domain, filled in from reference TRBV7-9 and TRBJ2-1, reads DTGVSQNPRHKITKRGQNVTFRCDPISEHNRLYWYRQTLGQGPEFLTYFQNEAQLEKSRLLSDRFSAERPKGSFSTLEIQRTEQGDSAMYLCASRRTSGISEQFFGPGTRLTVL.